The 5 T cell receptor beta chains presented below share a single source sample, sequenced in a study of control samples from healthy donors and cancer patients. Generated by immunoSEQ multiplex PCR, the TCRdb table keeps only in-frame clones and is missing some. The sample contains about 180,000 clones, approximately 92% of which appear only once. The sample comprised blood. The receptors shown here come from a woman aged 40 to 50 in good health.

This clone is a singleton in its sample. The V gene is TRBV9, the J gene TRBJ2-4; 10 nucleotides agree with TRBD2. Per the germline V gene, CDR1 is SGDLS and CDR2 is YYNGEE. V gave up 4 bases and J gave up 1 base; unmatched junction bases: 8. The CDR3 covers 17 residues. In DNA form, the CDR3 reads TGTGCCAGCAGCTCCTCTACTAGCGGGGCCGCCAAAAACATTCAGTACTTC. This sequence encodes CASSSSTSGAAKNIQYF.

This chain joins TRBV15 and TRBJ1-1; 7 bases align to TRBD1. The germline V gene has CDR1 LNHNV and CDR2 YYDKDF (reference sequence). Germline trimming cut 3 bases from V and 1 base from J; bases unmatched to any gene: 2. The CDR3 is made up of 14 amino acids. Here the CDR3 DNA reads TGTGCCACCAGCAGCCGGACAGGGAACACTGAAGCTTTCTTT. This encodes CATSSRTGNTEAFF.

The rearrangement joins TRBV3-1 (or the pseudogene TRBV3-2) to TRBJ2-1; D not certain. V was shortened by 3 bases and J by 10 bases, with 7 bases between the two germline ends. Per germline, CDR1 LGHDT and CDR2 YNNKEL (reference sequence). This CDR3 comprises 11 residues. As DNA, the CDR3 is TGTGCCAGCAGCCAGAGCCTAGAGCAGTTCTTC. Its translation is CASSQSLEQFF.

V gene TRBV18 combines with J gene TRBJ2-2; possibly TRBD2 for D (5 bases). Per germline, CDR1 KGHSH and CDR2 LQKENI. V was trimmed by 1 base and J by 0 bases, leaving 12 bases between them. CDR3 size: 17 residues. The CDR3 protein is CASSPQGGLSNTGELFF. The CDR3 region has the DNA TGTGCCAGCTCACCACAAGGAGGACTCTCGAACACCGGGGAGCTGTTTTTT.

The chain carries TRBV5-1 and TRBJ2-1; 7 bases are a match to TRBD1. The V gene's germline CDR1 is SGHRS and CDR2 YFSETQ. The CDR3 covers 17 residues. Trimming removed 4 bases from V and 1 base from J; junction bases left unmatched: 11. The CDR3 DNA sequence: TGCGCCAGCAGCCTTTTTTTCGGGACAGTTTCCTACAATGAGCAGTTCTTC. Translating gives CASSLFFGTVSYNEQFF.